This entry lists 19 T cell receptor beta chains sequenced from one sample in a study of blood T cell repertoires in COVID-19. Sequenced by immunoSEQ multiplex PCR; TCRdb stores in-frame clones only, minus some. The data contain some 140,000 clones, around 82% of them singletons. Sequencing used peripheral blood. These TCRs come from a man in his fifties or sixties with acute or convalescent COVID-19.

CDR3 nucleotide sequence: TGCGCCAGCAGCGATACAGGGGGCAACACCGGGGAGCTGTTTTTT. Translation: CASSDTGGNTGELFF. This chain uses TRBV5-1 with TRBJ2-2, with 9 bases fitting TRBD1. The CDR3 consists of 15 residues. Unmatched junction bases numbered 3, after V lost 4 bases and J lost 2 bases. Germline V gives CDR1 SGHRS, CDR2 YFSETQ.

This sequence joins TRBV5-4 and TRBJ1-1; 8 positions match TRBD1. The junction had 4 bases not matched to a gene; V was cut back by 4 bases and J by 5 bases. This CDR3 has 13 residues. CDR1 is SGHNT, CDR2 YYREEE, per germline (reference sequence). As DNA, the CDR3 is TGTGCCAGCAGCGGACAGGGACGAACTGAAGCTTTCTTT. Amino acid sequence: CASSGQGRTEAFF.

The chain joins TRBV6-5 to TRBJ1-3; 8 nucleotides agree with TRBD1. Germline lookup yields CDR1 MNHEY and CDR2 SVGAGI. This CDR3 is built from 14 residues. Trimming cost V 11 bases and J 0 bases; bases outside gene matches: 6. As DNA, the CDR3 is TGTGCCGGCCGACAGGGGACCTCTGGAAACACCATATATTTT. It is translated as CAGRQGTSGNTIYF.

The chain has TRBV5-6 and TRBJ2-2, with a possible D match to TRBD1 (6 bases). Germline V gene data show CDR1 as SGHDT and CDR2 as YYEEEE. The V and J ends lost 0 bases and 4 bases respectively, with 13 bases between them. The CDR3 runs to 16 residues. The CDR3 DNA is TGTGCCAGCAGCTTGGAACAGGGTCGGACCACCGGGGAGCTGTTTTTT. Protein sequence: CASSLEQGRTTGELFF.

The chain joins TRBV6-2 or TRBV6-3 to TRBJ1-5; tentative D call: TRBD1 (5 bases). Germline CDR1 MNHEY, CDR2 SVGEGT. V was shortened by 2 bases and J by 1 base, with 9 bases between the two germline ends. The CDR3 is 15 residues long. This chain's CDR3 is CASSYKGFSNQPQHF. DNA of the CDR3: TGTGCCAGCAGTTACAAGGGGTTCAGCAATCAGCCCCAGCATTTT.

The table lists this clone with a count of one. The genes are TRBV9 and TRBJ2-2; D perhaps matches TRBD1 (5 bases). Germline CDR1 SGDLS, CDR2 YYNGEE. Trimming took 4 bases from V and 2 from J, leaving 15 bases between them. The CDR3 totals 16 residues. The CDR3 region is CASSTRQLSNTGELFF. CDR3 in DNA: TGTGCCAGCAGCACCAGACAGCTATCAAACACCGGGGAGCTGTTTTTT.

The V and J genes are TRBV28 and TRBJ1-4, with a tentative D call TRBD1 (6 bases). Germline CDR1 reads MDHEN; CDR2 reads SYDVKM. Trimming took off 4 bases at V and 5 bases at J, with 11 bases between the two ends. The CDR3 has 14 amino acids. For the CDR3, the DNA is TGTGCCAGCAGTTCAGGACAGATGAATGAAAAACTGTTTTTT. This encodes CASSSGQMNEKLFF. The full variable domain, in which reference TRBV28 and TRBJ1-4 provide the parts outside the CDR3, is DVKVTQSSRYLVKRTGEKVFLECVQDMDHENMFWYRQDPGLGLRLIYFSYDVKMKEKGDIPEGYSVSREKKERFSLILESASTNQTSMYLCASSSGQMNEKLFFGSGTQLSVL.

Remarks on this clone: Different DNA sequences within this sample yield the same CDR3. The chain has TRBV19 and TRBJ2-2, with a tentative D call TRBD1 (7 bases). CDR1 and CDR2 (germline): LNHDA, SQIVND (reference sequence). The ends were cut back, 3 bases at V and 0 bases at J, with 11 bases in the middle. The CDR3 contains 16 residues. For the CDR3, the DNA is TGTGCCAGTAGTATTGGCGGGACAGCGAACACCGGGGAGCTGTTTTTT. Translation gives CASSIGGTANTGELFF.

This clone was seen only once. The chain couples TRBV4-2 to TRBJ2-5; a possible D gene is TRBD2 (6 bases). This CDR3 region has 15 residues. V was cut by 1 base and J by 4 bases, with 13 bases left in between. Germline V gives CDR1 LGHNA, CDR2 YNFKEQ. CDR3 in DNA: TGTGCCAGCAGCCAAGTAGCGGACCCTACAGAGACCCAGTACTTC. Its protein product is CASSQVADPTETQYF.

The table lists this clone with a few counts. The chain recombines TRBV21-1 with TRBJ1-2. TRBV21-1 is flagged as a pseudogene. The CDR3 length is 14 residues. The CDR3 region is CASSHRRAGPGYTF. In nucleotides, the CDR3 is TGTGCCAGCAGCCACAGGAGGGCAGGGCCTGGCTACACCTTC.

The chain has TRBV7-8 and TRBJ2-2; maybe TRBD2 (6 bases). Germline CDR1 and CDR2: SGHVS and FQNEAQ. Trimming shortened V by 7 bases and J by 0 bases, and 21 bases separated the two germline ends. The CDR3 is 18 amino acids. CDR3 region: CASTLQVRGYSNTGELFF. DNA for the CDR3: TGTGCCAGCACGCTCCAAGTGCGGGGATACTCGAACACCGGGGAGCTGTTTTTT. Full variable domain (rest looked up from reference TRBV7-8 and TRBJ2-2): GAGVSQSPRYKVAKRGQDVALRCDPISGHVSLFWYQQALGQGPEFLTYFQNEAQLDKSGLPSDRFFAERPEGSVSTLKIQRTQQEDSAVYLCASTLQVRGYSNTGELFFGEGSRLTVL.

The gene calls are TRBV6-5 and TRBJ2-3; 7 bases agree with TRBD1. The CDR3 extends over 15 amino acids. The germline V gene has CDR1 MNHEY and CDR2 SVGAGI. Trimming cost V 3 bases and J 6 bases; bases outside gene matches: 9. CDR3 coding DNA: TGTGCCAGCAGTTATGGGATACAGGGGCGGGATACGCAGTATTTT. Translating gives CASSYGIQGRDTQYF.

This clone was seen once. This rearrangement joins TRBV3-1 (or the pseudogene TRBV3-2) to TRBJ1-5; 9 nucleotides align to TRBD1. V shed 3 bases and J 11 bases; nucleotides not matched to a gene: 14. Germline loops: CDR1 LGHDT, CDR2 YNNKEL (reference sequence). CDR3 length: 16 amino acids. CDR3 DNA sequence: TGTGCCAGCAGCCAGAGGGGACAGGGAAAATATGGAGCCCAGCATTTT. Protein product: CASSQRGQGKYGAQHF.

The V call is TRBV10-1, the J call TRBJ2-3, with 7 bases lining up with TRBD2. Looked up from germline, CDR1 is WNHNN and CDR2 is SYGVQD (reference sequence). J gave up 8 bases and V 0 bases, and 8 bases lay outside the gene matches. The CDR3 consists of 15 residues. The CDR3 loop is CASSESPGGRGTQYF. The CDR3 DNA sequence: TGCGCCAGCAGTGAGTCGCCAGGCGGGAGAGGTACGCAGTATTTT.

V is TRBV28 and J is TRBJ1-1, with 8 bases fitting TRBD1. This CDR3 has 15 amino acids. J gave up 4 bases and V 4 bases, and 8 bases lay outside the gene matches. CDR1 is MDHEN and CDR2 is SYDVKM in the germline V gene. The CDR3 loop reads CASSSPGGLGTEAFF. Written as DNA, the CDR3 is TGTGCCAGCAGTTCGCCAGGGGGCCTTGGCACTGAAGCTTTCTTT.

V and J are TRBV5-6 and TRBJ1-4; TRBD1 might be the D (5 bases). The CDR3 is made up of 15 amino acids. Trimming left V 2 bases short and J 2 bases short, with 10 bases between. The V gene's germline CDR1 is SGHDT and CDR2 YYEEEE. The CDR3 region is CASSFRTFTNEKLFF. The CDR3 region has the DNA TGTGCCAGCAGCTTTCGGACATTTACTAATGAAAAACTGTTTTTT.

The chain carries TRBV5-1 and TRBJ1-1, with D possibly TRBD1 on 6 matching bases. The germline CDR1 and CDR2 sequences are SGHRS and YFSETQ. The CDR3 sequence is 16 residues long. Trimming shortened V by 4 bases and J by 1 base, and 17 bases separated the two germline ends. CDR3 loop: CASSLTPGHPNTEAFF. The CDR3 DNA reads as TGCGCCAGCAGCCTTACACCGGGACACCCGAACACTGAAGCTTTCTTT.

This clone was observed a handful of times. The identical CDR3 is also encoded by other nucleotide sequences in the sample. The genes are TRBV7-8 and TRBJ1-2, with 10 positions matching TRBD1. V dropped 5 bases and J dropped 8; count of bases not matched to a gene: 8. This CDR3 has 14 residues. Per germline, CDR1 SGHVS and CDR2 FQNEAQ. CDR3 bases: TGTGCCAGCAGCGTGGGACAGGGGTCCTTCGGCTACACCTTC. It translates to CASSVGQGSFGYTF.

The J gene is TRBJ2-7, the V gene TRBV7-2, with D tentatively TRBD2 (5 bases). V was pared by 1 base and J by 3 bases, with 19 bases between. This CDR3 is built from 17 residues. Per germline, CDR1 SGHTA and CDR2 FQGNSA. The CDR3 sequence: CASSLVIGRTRSYEQYF. In nucleotides, the CDR3 is TGTGCCAGCAGCTTAGTCATTGGTAGGACTCGAAGCTACGAGCAGTACTTC.